One sample yielded the 6 T cell receptor beta chains listed below, sequenced in a study of T cell responses to AZD1222 COVID-19 vaccine. Generated by immunoSEQ multiplex PCR, the TCRdb table keeps only in-frame clones and is missing some. The sample consists of about 130,000 clones, approximately 91% of them appearing once. The material sequenced was peripheral blood, taken 28 days after the second AZD1222 dose. The receptors originated from an adult who received the AZD1222 COVID-19 vaccine.

V gene TRBV5-5 combines with J gene TRBJ2-7; possible D gene TRBD1, 5 bases. With 2 bases removed from V and 2 bases from J, the gap between germline ends came to 14 bases. CDR1 SGHKS and CDR2 YYEKEE come from the germline V gene (reference sequence). The CDR3 covers 15 residues. The CDR3 DNA follows: TGTGCCAGCAGCTTTTATTGGGGCAGCGCCTACGAGCAGTACTTC. It is translated as CASSFYWGSAYEQYF.

The chain is built from TRBV4-2 and TRBJ2-3; TRBD2 agrees at 8 bases. The CDR3 extends over 18 amino acids. Germline V gene lookup returns CDR1 LGHNA and CDR2 YNFKEQ. V dropped 3 bases and J dropped 4; count of bases not matched to a gene: 15. The CDR3 DNA sequence: TGTGCCAGCAGCCAGGATCCACCGGGACTAGAGGCGGCAGATACGCAGTATTTT. Its protein product is CASSQDPPGLEAADTQYF.

The chain couples TRBV3-1 (or the pseudogene TRBV3-2) to TRBJ2-5; D possibly corresponds to TRBD1 (6 bases). Germline values: CDR1 LGHDT, CDR2 YNNKEL (reference sequence). Trimming cost V 4 bases and J 5 bases, with 14 bases left between them. The CDR3 sequence is 14 residues long. The CDR3 DNA is TGTGCCAGCAGCCTACAGGGCTCCAAGGAGACCCAGTACTTC. Translating gives CASSLQGSKETQYF.

This chain uses TRBV27 with TRBJ2-7, with 10 bases lining up with TRBD1. Germline loops: CDR1 MNHEY, CDR2 SMNVEV (reference sequence). Trimming at V came to 5 bases and at J to 4 bases, leaving 5 bases not matched to a gene. The CDR3 covers 14 residues. The CDR3 reads CASSTDRGLYEQYF. CDR3 nucleotide sequence: TGTGCCAGCAGTACAGACAGGGGGCTGTACGAGCAGTACTTC.

This sequence joins TRBV6-5 and TRBJ2-1; TRBD2 aligns across 9 bases. This CDR3 contains 14 residues. The V gene end was trimmed by 8 bases and the J gene end by 3 bases; junction bases not matched to a gene: 5. CDR1 and CDR2 (germline): MNHEY, SVGAGI. CDR3 in DNA: TGTGCCAGCGAACGAGCGGGAGGCTACAATGAGCAGTTCTTC. Translating it yields CASERAGGYNEQFF.

The genes are TRBV6-1 and TRBJ1-1, with 8 bases that match TRBD1. The V gene's germline CDR1 is MNHNS and CDR2 SASEGT. With 6 bases clipped from V and 3 bases from J, the junction kept 18 bases outside the gene matches. The CDR3 totals 18 residues. CDR3 residues: CASSERNRNRGVDTEAFF. For the CDR3, the DNA is TGTGCCAGCAGCGAACGAAACAGGAACAGGGGGGTAGACACTGAAGCTTTCTTT.